These 2 T cell receptor beta chains share one sample of origin, sequenced in a study of shared clonotypes between healthy human individuals. The protocol was immunoSEQ multiplex PCR, while the TCRdb copy is restricted to in-frame clones and leaves out a portion. The sample lists 700,000 to 950,000 clones, around 96% occurring once. As defined, naive CD8 cells were CD45RO-negative and positively selected for CCR7, with terminally differentiated effector memory CD45RA+ cells excluded. The sequencing input was naive CD8+ T cells sorted from blood. Every receptor here comes from a man aged 30-40 years in good health.

The chain employs TRBV27 and TRBJ2-7; TRBD2 might be the D (6 bases). CDR1 and CDR2 from the germline V gene are MNHEY and SMNVEV (reference sequence). The CDR3 is made up of 16 amino acids. The ends were cut back, 0 bases at V and 5 bases at J, with 17 bases in the middle. DNA of the CDR3: TGTGCCAGCAGTTTATCGATCACTACTAGCTTCGACGAGCAGTACTTC. Protein sequence: CASSLSITTSFDEQYF.

The chain is built from TRBV2 and TRBJ2-1, with TRBD2 matching over 9 bases. With 3 bases clipped from V and 8 bases from J, the junction kept 11 bases outside the gene matches. Looked up from germline, CDR1 is SNHLY and CDR2 is FYNNEI. This CDR3 comprises 16 residues. The CDR3 region has the DNA TGTGCCAGCAGTGATCCGCTAGCGGGAATGGTCCATGAGCAGTTCTTC. Its protein is CASSDPLAGMVHEQFF.